The sequence of this TCR beta chain was determined in a study of cytomegalovirus exposure and HLA in healthy donors. Study-wide points: Reports credit the classifier with highly specific, highly sensitive diagnosis of cytomegalovirus status.

The PCR had 60 Vbeta and 13 Jbeta primers. The data were produced by immunoSEQ multiplex PCR, yet TCRdb's version contains in-frame clones alone and is incomplete. The table records roughly 130,000 clones, roughly 80% of them present only once. Details on this clone: The antigen is undetermined.

V dropped 6 bases and J dropped 6; count of bases not matched to a gene: 3. Germline V gives CDR1 MNHEY, CDR2 SMNVEV (reference sequence). The CDR3 has 15 amino acids. The sample consisted of PBMCs. This sequence was found in a man in his thirties or forties in good health and CMV-seronegative. V usage is TRBV27 and J usage is TRBJ2-2; 14 nucleotides agree with TRBD2. DNA for the CDR3: TGTGCCAGCAGACCGGGACTAGCGGGAGCCGGGGAGCTGTTTTTT. Residues: CASRPGLAGAGELFF.